The source of this T cell receptor beta chain is a study of T cell responses to AZD1222 COVID-19 vaccine. CDR3 length: 13 residues. V gave up 2 bases and J gave up 0 bases, with 4 bases separating them. Germline lookup yields CDR1 SGHAT and CDR2 FQNNGV. The repertoire was sequenced with immunoSEQ multiplex PCR; TCRdb's copy has only in-frame clones and lacks some. The profile shows approximately 120,000 clones, 75% to 85% of them singletons. The sample was peripheral blood, taken 28 days after the second AZD1222 dose. The TCR comes from an adult who received the AZD1222 COVID-19 vaccine. This rearrangement joins TRBV11-2 to TRBJ1-2, with unresolved D. The CDR3 DNA reads TGTGCCAGCAGCTTATTAACTAACTATGGCTACACCTTC. This gives the protein CASSLLTNYGYTF.